Presented here are 26 T cell receptor beta chains from one specimen sequenced in a study of blood T cells in healthy people across ages. A second PCR, run for about 6 to 12 cycles, used a sample-barcoded 5' primer plus a J-beta primer mix. One entry per CDR3 protein, called by TCRdb with MiXCR from the 5' RACE reads. Of approximately 900,000 distinct CDR3 sequences in the sample, around 46% are singletons; the top ten hold 13%. Sequencing input: blood. These receptors were collected from a man aged 30 to 39 in good health.

This clonotype has a handful of counts. The chain recombines TRBV5-1 with TRBJ2-5, with D perhaps being TRBD1 or TRBD2 (5 bases each). This CDR3 is 15 amino acids long. Per germline, CDR1 SGHRS and CDR2 YFSETQ. The ends were cut back, 5 bases at V and 2 bases at J, with 16 bases in the middle. CDR3 loop: CASRLLPGRQETQYF. The CDR3 DNA reads as TGCGCCAGCAGGCTATTACCGGGACGTCAAGAGACCCAGTACTTC. Full variable domain (outside the CDR3, taken from reference TRBV5-1 and TRBJ2-5): KAGVTQTPRYLIKTRGQQVTLSCSPISGHRSVSWYQQTPGQGLQFLFEYFSETQRNKGNFPGRFSGRQFSNSRSEMNVSTLELGDSALYLCASRLLPGRQETQYFGPGTRLLVL.

To note about this clonotype: A read error may produce the germline difference seen at one junction end. The chain is built from TRBV13 and TRBJ2-1; 8 bases align to TRBD1. The CDR3 loop spans 17 amino acids. CDR1 and CDR2 (germline): PRHDT, FYEKMQ (reference sequence). CDR3: CASSKRQGWDSYNGQFF. In DNA, the CDR3 is TGTGCCAGCAGCAAACGACAGGGGTGGGACTCCTACAATGGGCAGTTCTTC.

There are a few counts of this clonotype. The chain combines TRBV12-3 or TRBV12-4 with TRBJ2-6; TRBD2 is a possible D gene (6 bases). Trimming left V 4 bases short and J 4 bases short, with 17 bases between. The CDR3 runs 17 residues. CDR3: CASSSPTGLWGANVLTF. The CDR3 DNA reads as TGTGCCAGCAGTTCTCCGACGGGACTTTGGGGGGCCAACGTCCTGACTTTC.

The chain couples TRBV29-1 to TRBJ1-2; the D is unclear. From germline, CDR1 is SQVTM and CDR2 ANQGSEA. Trimming removed 0 bases from V and 0 bases from J, with 14 bases in between. This CDR3 contains 16 residues. CDR3 protein: CSVEDRASPTNYGYTF. Here the CDR3 DNA reads TGCAGCGTTGAAGATCGGGCCAGCCCTACTAACTATGGCTACACCTTC.

The chain carries TRBV15 and TRBJ1-2; D perhaps matches TRBD1 (6 bases). Trimming removed 4 bases at V and 5 bases at J, with 14 bases between. CDR1 LNHNV and CDR2 YYDKDF come from the germline V gene (reference sequence). The CDR3 length is 14 residues. The CDR3 coding sequence is TGTGCCACCAGCACCGCGGACAGCTTTTATGGCTACACCTTC. This sequence encodes CATSTADSFYGYTF.

The chain couples TRBV29-1 to TRBJ2-3; a possible D gene is TRBD1 (5 bases). V lost 4 bases, J lost 2 bases, and 13 bases lay in between. The CDR3 contains 14 residues. Germline loops: CDR1 SQVTM, CDR2 ANQGSEA. In DNA, the CDR3 is TGCAGCGTTGTCCGGCAGGGATTCACAGATACGCAGTATTTT. As protein: CSVVRQGFTDTQYF.

About this clonotype: A much larger clone differs by one base, so this may be a read error. This chain uses TRBV7-2 with TRBJ2-1; 9 positions agree with TRBD2. The CDR3 spans 15 residues. Germline CDR1 is SGHTA and CDR2 is FQGNSA. CDR3 bases: TGTGCCGGCAGCCTCCTAGCGGGGCGGTTAGCGGAGCAGTTCTTC. It yields the protein CAGSLLAGRLAEQFF.

This chain uses TRBV4-1 with TRBJ2-1; no firm D call. The germline CDR1 and CDR2 sequences are MGHRA and YSYEKL. CDR3 length: 16 residues. V was shortened by 1 base and J by 2 bases, with 12 bases between the two germline ends. CDR3 sequence (DNA): TGCGCCAGCAGCCAAGTAGCCCCTACCGCCTACAATGAGCAGTTCTTC. Translated: CASSQVAPTAYNEQFF.

Only a few counts were recorded for this clonotype. The CDR3 is CASSSGRVLGQYF. The CDR3, as DNA: TGTGCCAGCAGTAGCGGGCGGGTTTTGGGGCAGTATTTT. The chain is built from TRBV6-1 and TRBJ2-3, with a weak D call TRBD2 (6 bases). V was clipped by 5 bases and J by 11 bases, with 17 bases between them. The CDR3 consists of 13 residues. Looked up from germline, CDR1 is MNHNS and CDR2 is SASEGT.

There are a few counts of this clonotype. This chain links TRBV12-3 or TRBV12-4 with TRBJ1-1; 11 bases align to TRBD1. Unmatched junction bases numbered 6, after V lost 7 bases and J lost 2 bases. The CDR3 is made up of 15 amino acids. CDR3 sequence reads: CASTDGQGANTEAFF. CDR3 coding DNA: TGTGCCAGCACCGACGGACAGGGGGCAAACACTGAAGCTTTCTTT.

This clonotype appeared a few times. The chain links TRBV12-3 or TRBV12-4 to TRBJ2-4; 8 nucleotides line up with TRBD1. The V gene end was trimmed by 5 bases and the J gene end by 12 bases; junction bases not matched to a gene: 6. The CDR3 is made up of 12 amino acids. In DNA form, the CDR3 reads TGTGCCAGCAGTCATGACAGGGGTGATCAGTACTTC. This encodes CASSHDRGDQYF.

This chain uses TRBV20-1 with TRBJ2-7; D gene unclear. V was pared by 7 bases and J by 3 bases, with 7 bases between. Germline CDR1 DFQATT, CDR2 SNEGSKA (reference sequence). This CDR3 contains 10 residues. The chain's CDR3 is CSVSDYEQYF. The CDR3 nucleotides are TGCAGTGTTTCAGACTACGAGCAGTACTTC.

This clonotype was counted once. The chain carries TRBV6-2 or TRBV6-3 and TRBJ2-5, with a possible D match to TRBD1 (5 bases). V was pared by 2 bases and J by 5 bases, with 15 bases between. The germline CDR1 and CDR2 sequences are MNHEY and SVGEGT. The length of the CDR3 is 15 residues. The CDR3 loop is CASSYTGAVGETQYF. In nucleotides, the CDR3 is TGTGCCAGCAGTTACACAGGCGCCGTAGGGGAGACCCAGTACTTC.

This chain joins TRBV3-1 and TRBJ2-3; D is undetermined. V dropped 1 base and J dropped 3 bases, with 11 bases sitting between them. Germline assignment: CDR1 LGHDT and CDR2 YNNKEL (reference sequence). The length of the CDR3 is 15 residues. CDR3 sequence (DNA): TGTGCCAGCAGCCAAGGCTCCTCATTAACAGATACGCAGTATTTT. Translating it yields CASSQGSSLTDTQYF.

J is TRBJ1-1 and V is TRBV6-1; D is possibly TRBD1 (5 bases). The CDR3 spans 16 residues. Trimming took off 1 base at V and 4 bases at J, with 16 bases between the two ends. The germline gives CDR1 MNHNS, CDR2 SASEGT. The DNA of the CDR3 is TGTGCCAGCAGTGAAGGTTGGGGGTTGGCCCCCACTGAAGCTTTCTTT. It is translated as CASSEGWGLAPTEAFF.

In DNA form, the CDR3 reads TGCAGCGTTGGGGAAGGGATAGCCAAAAACATTCAGTACTTC. Translating gives CSVGEGIAKNIQYF. The chain combines TRBV29-1 with TRBJ2-4; D unclear. V was shortened by 4 bases and J by 0 bases, with 10 bases between the two germline ends. Germline V CDR1 and CDR2: SQVTM, ANQGSEA. The CDR3 has 14 residues.

The gene calls are TRBV12-3 or TRBV12-4 and TRBJ2-3; D possibly corresponds to TRBD2 (6 bases). Trimming removed 4 bases at V and 2 bases at J, with 16 bases between. There are 16 residues in the CDR3. Here the CDR3 DNA reads TGTGCCAGCAGTTCCCTCGGCGGGACCATCACAGATACGCAGTATTTT. It encodes CASSSLGGTITDTQYF.

V and J are TRBV7-9 and TRBJ1-2; D uncertain. The germline V and J ends were trimmed by 1 base and 8 bases, with 11 bases remaining between them. The CDR3 sequence is 13 residues long. Per germline, CDR1 SEHNR and CDR2 FQNEAQ (reference sequence). The CDR3 region is CASSLVGGNGYTF. The CDR3 DNA reads TGTGCCAGCAGCTTAGTGGGCGGGAACGGCTACACCTTC.

The genes are TRBV7-2 and TRBJ2-5; TRBD1 or TRBD2 may be the D gene (5 bases each). The V end lost 5 bases, the J end lost 6 bases, and 22 bases lay between the germline ends. The CDR3 is 16 amino acids. Germline CDR1 SGHTA, CDR2 FQGNSA. The CDR3 is CASSPQLGTQGKTQYF. CDR3 nucleotide sequence: TGTGCCAGCAGCCCACAACTCGGGACGCAAGGGAAGACCCAGTACTTC. Full variable domain (missing parts from reference TRBV7-2 and TRBJ2-5): GAGVSQSPSNKVTEKGKDVELRCDPISGHTALYWYRQSLGQGLEFLIYFQGNSAPDKSGLPSDRFSAERTGGSVSTLTIQRTQQEDSAVYLCASSPQLGTQGKTQYFGPGTRLLVL.

This clonotype was seen only once. The rearrangement links TRBV7-2 to TRBJ2-6; D not resolved. V dropped 2 bases and J dropped 2 bases, with 7 bases sitting between them. CDR3 size: 15 residues. The germline gives CDR1 SGHTA, CDR2 FQGNSA. CDR3: CASSLQVPGANVLTF. The CDR3 DNA is TGTGCCAGCAGCTTACAAGTACCTGGGGCCAACGTCCTGACTTTC. Complete variable domain (other parts from reference TRBV7-2 and TRBJ2-6): GAGVSQSPSNKVTEKGKDVELRCDPISGHTALYWYRQSLGQGLEFLIYFQGNSAPDKSGLPSDRFSAERTGGSVSTLTIQRTQQEDSAVYLCASSLQVPGANVLTFGAGSRLTVL.

The V and J genes are TRBV12-3 or TRBV12-4 and TRBJ2-3; D might be TRBD2 (6 bases). V was trimmed by 5 bases and J by 8 bases, leaving 14 bases between them. This CDR3 spans 13 amino acids. The CDR3 region has the DNA TGTGCCAGCAGTGCCCTCTGGGACTCTACGCAGTATTTT. As protein: CASSALWDSTQYF.

This chain connects TRBV15 to TRBJ1-1, with D perhaps TRBD1 (6 bases). Germline V gene data show CDR1 as LNHNV and CDR2 as YYDKDF (reference sequence). The CDR3 contains 15 residues. The ends were cut back, 2 bases at V and 1 base at J, with 11 bases in the middle. The CDR3 coding sequence is TGTGCCACCAGCAGAACTGCAGGGGAGAACACTGAAGCTTTCTTT. Translating gives CATSRTAGENTEAFF. The full variable domain, with the rest looked up from reference TRBV15 and TRBJ1-1, is DAMVIQNPRYQVTQFGKPVTLSCSQTLNHNVMYWYQQKSSQAPKLLFHYYDKDFNNEADTPDNFQSRRPNTSFCFLDIRSPGLGDTAMYLCATSRTAGENTEAFFGQGTRLTVV.

The chain is built from TRBV7-8 and TRBJ1-2; D remains unclear. The CDR3 is 12 residues long. The V gene lost 5 bases and the J gene lost 8 bases, with 12 bases spanning the gap. CDR1 is SGHVS, CDR2 FQNEAQ, per germline. The CDR3 is CASSPDQYGYTF. In DNA form, the CDR3 reads TGTGCCAGCAGCCCGGACCAATACGGCTACACCTTC.

This clonotype has a handful of counts. The chain couples TRBV24-1 to TRBJ2-3; D gene ambiguous. The CDR3 length is 18 residues. Germline V gene data show CDR1 as KGHDR and CDR2 as SFDVKD. Trimming stripped 2 bases from V and 0 bases from J, with 17 bases between. The chain's CDR3 is CATSDWELRPFSTDTQYF. In DNA form, the CDR3 reads TGTGCCACCAGTGATTGGGAACTCCGCCCCTTTAGCACAGATACGCAGTATTTT.

The chain couples TRBV3-1 to TRBJ2-5; D might be TRBD1 (6 bases). The CDR3 extends over 12 amino acids. Germline-derived CDR1 and CDR2 are LGHDT and YNNKEL (reference sequence). The ends were cut back, 1 base at V and 11 bases at J, with 11 bases in the middle. Here the CDR3 DNA reads TGTGCCAGCAGCCAAGTAGGGGGAGAGCAGTACTTC. Translating it yields CASSQVGGEQYF.

The rearrangement uses TRBV14 and TRBJ2-5; D is unresolved. Trimming left V 0 bases short and J 5 bases short, with 10 bases between. The CDR3 runs 14 residues. In germline, CDR1 is SGHDN, CDR2 FVKESK. DNA of the CDR3: TGTGCCAGCAGCCAAGATCTAAGTTCGGAGACCCAGTACTTC. Translated, it gives CASSQDLSSETQYF. The full variable domain, in which reference TRBV14 and TRBJ2-5 provide the parts outside the CDR3, is EAGVTQFPSHSVIEKGQTVTLRCDPISGHDNLYWYRRVMGKEIKFLLHFVKESKQDESGMPNNRFLAERTGGTYSTLKVQPAELEDSGVYFCASSQDLSSETQYFGPGTRLLVL.